The rows below give T cell receptor beta chains drawn from one sample of a study of CD8+ T cells in alopecia areata. Sequenced by immunoSEQ multiplex PCR; TCRdb stores in-frame clones only, minus some. The repertoire has some 170,000 clones, roughly 63% of them found once; the top ten carry over 1.5%. The material sequenced was CD4+ T cells sorted from blood, taken at week 0. These receptor sequences come from a human donor with alopecia areata. Both conserved end residues are part of each CDR3. A D gene is named only where the DNA matches it firmly. The size entry is marked missing in some rows and otherwise reads once, few, many or a size class.

TRBV29-1	TRBD1	TRBJ2-1	NA	TGCAGCGTTGAAGATCGGGCAGGGGGTATCAATGAGCAGTTCTTC	CSVEDRAGGINEQFF
TRBV5-1	NA	TRBJ2-7	once	TGCGCCAGCAGCCTCAGCCAGTACGAGCAGTACTTC	CASSLSQYEQYF
TRBV19	TRBD1	TRBJ1-5	few	TGTGCCAGCGGGACAGCCCCTGGGGCCCAGCATTTT	CASGTAPGAQHF
TRBV29-1	NA	TRBJ2-7	NA	TGCAGCGCCCTATCCGGGCAGGGGAGTTACGAGCAGTACTTC	CSALSGQGSYEQYF
TRBV20-1	NA	TRBJ2-7	once	TGCAGTGGGGGCAGGGTCAACGAGCAGTACTTC	CSGGRVNEQYF
TRBV4-2	TRBD2	TRBJ2-3	NA	TGTGCCAGCAGCCAGGGACTAGCGGGGGCCAGCACAGATACGCAGTATTTT	CASSQGLAGASTDTQYF
TRBV29-1	TRBD1	TRBJ1-2	NA	TGCAGCGTTAGGACAGGGGGCAACTATGGCTACACCTTC	CSVRTGGNYGYTF
TRBV29-1	NA	TRBJ2-3	NA	TGCAGCGTTGAATGGCAGGGCACAGATACGCAGTATTTT	CSVEWQGTDTQYF
TRBV29-1	NA	TRBJ2-3	NA	TGCAGCGTGGGAGGACTGATGCTCACAGATACGCAGTATTTT	CSVGGLMLTDTQYF
TRBV19	TRBD2	TRBJ2-2	few	TGTGCCAGCCAGGTAGCGGGGGTTTCCGCGAACACCGGGGAGCTGTTTTTT	CASQVAGVSANTGELFF
TRBV5-1	NA	TRBJ2-1	NA	TGCGCCAGCAGCTTTGGCAGGGAGTTAAATGAGCAGTTCTTC	CASSFGRELNEQFF
TRBV7-2	NA	TRBJ2-1	few	TGTGCCAGCAGCTTAGCGGGGGGCACCTACAATGAGCAGTTCTTC	CASSLAGGTYNEQFF